What follows are 3 T cell receptor beta chains derived from one specimen sequenced in a study of cytomegalovirus exposure and HLA in healthy donors. This PCR relied on a set of 60 Vbeta primers and 13 Jbeta primers. The table came from immunoSEQ multiplex PCR; TCRdb's copy has only in-frame clones and leaves some out. The repertoire holds about 82,000 clones, with roughly four fifths as singletons. Sequencing input: PBMCs. These receptors were obtained from a woman in her forties or fifties in good health and CMV-seropositive.

The chain combines TRBV11-2 with TRBJ2-7; unclear D gene. This CDR3 has 13 amino acids. The V gene lost 1 base and the J gene lost 6 bases, with 10 bases spanning the gap. CDR1 is SGHAT, CDR2 FQNNGV, per germline. The CDR3 DNA is TGTGCCAGCAGCTTAGTTCCCCCGGTCGAGCAGTACTTC. This gives the protein CASSLVPPVEQYF.

In this sample, this clone turned up once. The V gene is TRBV7-9, the J gene TRBJ2-7; TRBD2 might be the D (6 bases). The CDR3 is 15 residues long. V was pared by 4 bases and J by 2 bases, with 15 bases between. The V gene's germline CDR1 is SEHNR and CDR2 FQNEAQ (reference sequence). The CDR3 nucleotides read TGTGCCAGCAGCTCATCGGGACTCCTCCCCTACGAGCAGTACTTC. Encoded protein: CASSSSGLLPYEQYF.

On this clone itself: A junction end diverges from the germline sequence, so it may reflect a read error. This sequence joins TRBV2 and TRBJ2-7; possibly TRBD1 for D (5 bases). Per the germline V gene, CDR1 is SNHLY and CDR2 is FYNNEI. CDR3 length: 11 residues. The CDR3 spells CASNRQKPDFF. CDR3 coding DNA: TGTGCCAGCAACAGACAGAAGCCCGATTTTTTC.